The rows below give T cell receptor beta chains drawn from one sample of a study of blood T cell repertoires in COVID-19. Profiling relied on immunoSEQ multiplex PCR, and the TCRdb table lists in-frame clones only, not all of them. This table holds just under 350,000 clones, under 95% found once. The sequencing input was peripheral blood. These receptors came from a woman younger than 35 who had recovered from COVID-19. CDR3s include the opening cysteine and the closing phenylalanine or tryptophan. D genes are given only for firm matches. Only some rows state a clone size, as once, few, many or a class for expanded clones.

>TRBV19|-|TRBJ2-3|-
TGTGCCAGTAGGCCCCGGGACTCCACAGATACGCAGTATTTT
CASRPRDSTDTQYF
>TRBV5-4|-|TRBJ2-5|TRBD1
TGTGCCAGCAGCTTCACCGGGACAGGGCATGAGACCCAGTACTTC
CASSFTGTGHETQYF
>TRBV10-3|-|TRBJ2-5|-
TGTGCCATCAGAGGAGTAGGGGGAAGAGAGACCCAGTACTTC
CAIRGVGGRETQYF
>TRBV27|once|TRBJ1-2|-
TGTGCCAGCAGTTTAGGGCCCCGCAGCCCTATCGGCTACACCTTC
CASSLGPRSPIGYTF
>TRBV5-5|-|TRBJ1-5|TRBD1
TGTGCCAGCAGCGCGGACAGGGTTAATCAGCCCCAGCATTTT
CASSADRVNQPQHF
>TRBV3-1/TRBV3-2|-|TRBJ1-4|TRBD1
TGTGCCAGCAGAGACAGGGGGCTGGCTGAAAAACTGTTTTTT
CASRDRGLAEKLFF
>TRBV7-2|-|TRBJ1-6|-
TGTGCCAGCAGCTCAATAATGACGGGTCCGGTGAATTCACCCCTCCACTTT
CASSSIMTGPVNSPLHF
>TRBV14|-|TRBJ2-3|-
TGTGCCAGCAGCCCCCTCCCCGGCACAGATACGCAGTATTTT
CASSPLPGTDTQYF
>TRBV5-8|once|TRBJ2-1|-
TGTGCCAGCAGCTCTTCCTGGCCAGGGGGGAATGAGCAGTTCTTC
CASSSSWPGGNEQFF
>TRBV15|once|TRBJ2-4|-
TGTGCCACCAGCCCCCGGGAGGGGGCTAACATTCAGTACTTC
CATSPREGANIQYF
>TRBV19|-|TRBJ2-2|-
TGTGCCAGTAGTATAGTGACAGTGAACACCGGGGAGCTGTTTTTT
CASSIVTVNTGELFF
>TRBV14|-|TRBJ1-1|TRBD1
TGTGCCAGCAGCCGCGGGACAGGCTATCCCAAGGGCTCTTTCTTT
CASSRGTGYPKGSFF
>TRBV7-2|-|TRBJ2-2|TRBD2
TGTGCCAGCAGCTACGGGACTAGGCCCACCGGGGAGCTGTTTTTT
CASSYGTRPTGELFF
>TRBV15|-|TRBJ1-2|-
TGTGCCACCAGCAGAGCTTTAACAGGTTATAGCTACACCTTC
CATSRALTGYSYTF
>TRBV6-6|-|TRBJ1-1|TRBD1
TGTGCCAGCAGTCTGGACAGGGGGCTTAGGTCGAACACTGAAGCTTTCTTT
CASSLDRGLRSNTEAFF
>TRBV4-3|-|TRBJ2-1|-
TGCGCCAGCAGCCCTATAATCGGGGGAGTCAACTACAATGAGCAGTTCTTC
CASSPIIGGVNYNEQFF
>TRBV14|-|TRBJ2-2|-
TGTGCCAGCAGCCCTGCAGGTCAGACGAACACCGGGGAGCTGTTTTTT
CASSPAGQTNTGELFF
>TRBV11-3|-|TRBJ2-3|TRBD2
TGTGCCAGCAGCCTCACTAGCGGCAATACGCAGTATTTT
CASSLTSGNTQYF
>TRBV2|-|TRBJ2-3|-
TGTGCCAGCAAGGATAGACGGGAGAGAGGTCAATCGGATACGCAGTATTTT
CASKDRRERGQSDTQYF
>TRBV27|-|TRBJ1-1|TRBD1
TGTGCCAGCAGTTCCTCGTATAGGACAGGTAACACTGAAGCTTTCTTT
CASSSSYRTGNTEAFF
>TRBV6-1|-|TRBJ2-1|-
TGTGCCAGCAGTGCCCAACAGGGAAGCTCCTACAATGAGCAGTTCTTC
CASSAQQGSSYNEQFF
>TRBV3-1/TRBV3-2|-|TRBJ2-1|-
TGTGCCAGCAGCCAAGGCGGGCTCGGACTTGGGCAGTTCTTC
CASSQGGLGLGQFF
>TRBV28|-|TRBJ2-3|-
TGTGCCAGCAGGTTTTTCGGCACAGATACGCAGTATTTT
CASRFFGTDTQYF
>TRBV6-2/TRBV6-3|-|TRBJ2-2|-
TGTGCCAGCAGTCACCGGGACTGGGACCCCCTGAGAGAAACCGGGGAGCTGTTTTTT
CASSHRDWDPLRETGELFF
>TRBV11-2|-|TRBJ2-1|TRBD2
TGTGCCAGCAGTTTAGCGGGCGGGGGCTCCTACAATGAGCAGTTCTTC
CASSLAGGGSYNEQFF
>TRBV3-1/TRBV3-2|once|TRBJ2-3|-
TGTGCCAGCAGCCAAGGCATTAGCGGCACAGATACGCAGTATTTT
CASSQGISGTDTQYF
>TRBV29-1|-|TRBJ1-2|TRBD1
TGCAGCGTTGAAGACCCGACGAGGGGGCGTGATGGCTACACCTTC
CSVEDPTRGRDGYTF
>TRBV12-3/TRBV12-4|-|TRBJ2-1|-
TGTGCCAGCGCAGGACTTAACAATGAGCAGTTCTTC
CASAGLNNEQFF
>TRBV4-2|-|TRBJ1-1|-
TGTGCCAGCAGGTCGCCAAGGGGGTGGACTGAAGCTTTCTTT
CASRSPRGWTEAFF
>TRBV18|few|TRBJ1-5|TRBD1
TGTGCCAGCTCACCACGGCCAGGGGGTAGCAATCAGCCCCAGCATTTT
CASSPRPGGSNQPQHF
>TRBV27|once|TRBJ2-3|-
TGTGCCAGCAGTCTCCTGGCGGGGGCCACAGATACGCAGTATTTT
CASSLLAGATDTQYF
>TRBV14|-|TRBJ2-3|-
TGTGCCAGCAGCCCCTTAGCGGTTAGCACAGATACGCAGTATTTT
CASSPLAVSTDTQYF
>TRBV7-9|-|TRBJ2-2|TRBD2
TGTGCCAGCAGCTTACGGGAGGGGAACACCGGGGAGCTGTTTTTT
CASSLREGNTGELFF
>TRBV7-2|once|TRBJ2-3|TRBD2
TGTGCCAGCAGCTATCCAGCGGGAGCAACAGATACGCAGTATTTT
CASSYPAGATDTQYF
>TRBV4-1|few|TRBJ1-3|-
TGCGCCAGCAGCGAAGGTCGCAGGGTTCCCTCTGGAAACACCATATATTTT
CASSEGRRVPSGNTIYF
>TRBV30|-|TRBJ2-1|TRBD2
TGTGCCTGGACCCGACTAGCGGGAGTGATCCCCCCTGTCTTC
CAWTRLAGVIPPVF
>TRBV5-1|-|TRBJ2-3|TRBD2
TGCGCCAGCAGCGTTAGCGGGAGTGGCACAGATACGCAGTATTTT
CASSVSGSGTDTQYF
>TRBV3-1/TRBV3-2|-|TRBJ1-3|-
TGTGCCAGCAGCCAAGAGGCCTCATACTCTGGAAACACCATATATTTT
CASSQEASYSGNTIYF
>TRBV11-2|-|TRBJ1-1|-
TGTGCCAGCAGCTTCAGGGTGAGCACTGAAGCTTTCTTT
CASSFRVSTEAFF
>TRBV12-3/TRBV12-4|-|TRBJ1-1|-
TGTGCCAGCAGTTTAGTCTCAGACACTGAAGCTTTCTTT
CASSLVSDTEAFF
>TRBV30|-|TRBJ2-3|-
TGTGCCTGGAGTGTAGGGGGGAGGGTCCCAGATACGCAGTATTTT
CAWSVGGRVPDTQYF
>TRBV6-5|-|TRBJ2-2|-
TGTGCCAGCAGTTCCCTGGCGCGTCCGGGGAGCGGGGAGCTGTTTTTT
CASSSLARPGSGELFF
>TRBV7-2|-|TRBJ2-5|TRBD2
TGTGCCAGCAGCTCCTTTGAGCGGGAGGAGACCCAGTACTTC
CASSSFEREETQYF
>TRBV4-3|-|TRBJ1-4|-
TGCGCCAGCAGCCTTGCAGGGGCGCCGAGTGAAAAACTGTTTTTT
CASSLAGAPSEKLFF
>TRBV19|-|TRBJ1-5|-
TGTGCCAGTAGTATCCGGCAGGGGAGTAGCAATCAGCCCCAGCATTTT
CASSIRQGSSNQPQHF
>TRBV5-4|-|TRBJ2-1|TRBD2
TGTGCCAGCAGAGCGGGACTAGTGTACAATGAGCAGTTCTTC
CASRAGLVYNEQFF
>TRBV21-1|-|TRBJ2-1|-
TGTGCCAGCAGCAAAGAAGGGGGAAGCCATGAGCAGTTCTTC
CASSKEGGSHEQFF